This paragraph reports one T cell receptor (beta chain). These data originate in a study of CD8 T cells in Susac syndrome. With random hexamers, reverse transcription was performed on about 0.5 to 1 ug of RNA. TCRdb re-derived calls from the immunoSEQ multiplex PCR reads in MiXCR, one entry per CDR3 protein. The table shows 400,000 to 550,000 distinct CDR3 sequences, with approximately 85% occurring only once. The CDR3 is 14 amino acids. Germline V CDR1 and CDR2: MNHEY, SMNVEV (reference sequence). The V gene lost 2 bases and the J gene lost 0 bases, with 5 bases spanning the gap. The J gene is TRBJ1-5, the V gene TRBV27; D unclear. The source of this sequence is a human donor with multiple sclerosis. The sample comprised CD8+ T cells from PBMCs. The CDR3: CASSLAGSNQPQHF. The CDR3 nucleotides are TGTGCCAGCAGTTTAGCTGGTAGCAATCAGCCCCAGCATTTT.